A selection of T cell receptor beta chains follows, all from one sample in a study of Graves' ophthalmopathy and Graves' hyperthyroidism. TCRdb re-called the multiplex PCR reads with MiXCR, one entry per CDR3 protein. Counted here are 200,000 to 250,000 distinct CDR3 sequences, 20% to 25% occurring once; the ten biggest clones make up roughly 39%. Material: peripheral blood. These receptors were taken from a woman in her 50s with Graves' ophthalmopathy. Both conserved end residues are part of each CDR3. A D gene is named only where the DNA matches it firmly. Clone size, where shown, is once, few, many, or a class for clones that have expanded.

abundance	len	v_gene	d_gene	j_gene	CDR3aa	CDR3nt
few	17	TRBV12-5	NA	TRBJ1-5	CASGLIPPTDSNQPQHF	TGTGCTAGTGGTTTGATCCCTCCGACAGATAGCAATCAGCCCCAGCATTTT
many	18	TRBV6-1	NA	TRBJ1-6	CASIEGHRLSSYNSPLHF	TGTGCCAGCATCGAGGGACACCGGCTGAGCTCCTATAATTCACCCCTCCACTTT
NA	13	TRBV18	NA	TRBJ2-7	CASSPTRGFEQYF	TGTGCCAGCTCACCGACTAGGGGTTTCGAGCAGTACTTC
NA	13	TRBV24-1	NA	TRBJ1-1	CASREQGNTEAFF	TGTGCCAGCAGGGAACAGGGGAACACTGAAGCTTTCTTT
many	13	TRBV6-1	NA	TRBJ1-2	CASSPAGYPGYTF	TGTGCCAGCAGTCCCGCGGGGTATCCTGGCTACACCTTC
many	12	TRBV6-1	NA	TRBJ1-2	CASKRVNYGYTF	TGTGCCAGCAAGCGGGTTAACTATGGCTACACCTTC
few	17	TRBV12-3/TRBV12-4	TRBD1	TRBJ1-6	CASSFTGTGVTNSPLHF	TGTGCCAGCAGTTTTACCGGGACAGGGGTAACGAATTCACCCCTCCACTTT
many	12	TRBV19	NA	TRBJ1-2	CASSIETGGYTF	TGTGCCAGTAGTATAGAAACGGGTGGCTACACCTTC
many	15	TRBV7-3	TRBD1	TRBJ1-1	CASSEGGALNTEAFF	TGTGCCAGCAGTGAAGGGGGCGCGTTAAACACTGAAGCTTTCTTT
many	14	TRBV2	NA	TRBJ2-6	CASSEASGANVLTF	TGTGCCAGCAGTGAAGCGTCGGGGGCCAACGTCCTGACTTTC
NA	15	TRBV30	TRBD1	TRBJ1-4	CAWSRDRGIVAKLFF	TGTGCCTGGAGTCGGGACAGGGGTATCGTCGCAAAACTGTTTTTT
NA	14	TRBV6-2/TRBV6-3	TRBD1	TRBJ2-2	CATGQGAWTGELFF	TGTGCCACAGGACAGGGGGCTTGGACCGGGGAGCTGTTTTTT
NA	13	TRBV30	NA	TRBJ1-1	CAWRLRGNTEAFF	TGTGCCTGGCGCCTTAGAGGGAACACTGAAGCTTTCTTT
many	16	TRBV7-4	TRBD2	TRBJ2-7	CASSPGTSGSKHEQYF	TGTGCCAGCAGCCCCGGGACTAGCGGGAGTAAGCACGAGCAGTACTTC
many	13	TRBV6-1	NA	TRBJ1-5	CASSESGSQPQHF	TGTGCCAGCAGTGAATCCGGATCTCAGCCCCAGCATTTT
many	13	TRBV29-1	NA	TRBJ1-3	CSVVRETGNTIYF	TGCAGCGTTGTCAGGGAGACTGGAAACACCATATATTTT
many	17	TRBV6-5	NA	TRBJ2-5	CASSSLRGGGRRETQYF	TGTGCCAGCAGTTCCCTTAGGGGTGGGGGGCGCCGAGAGACCCAGTACTTC
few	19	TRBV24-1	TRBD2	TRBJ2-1	CATSDPRGLAGGPYNEQFF	TGTGCCACCAGTGATCCGCGGGGACTAGCGGGAGGGCCTTACAATGAGCAGTTCTTC
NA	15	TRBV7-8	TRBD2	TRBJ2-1	CASSLDASGIYEQFF	TGTGCCAGCAGCTTAGATGCTAGCGGGATATATGAGCAGTTCTTC
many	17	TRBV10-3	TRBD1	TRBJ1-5	CATGSRTGGSPKEPQHF	TGTGCCACTGGTAGCCGGACAGGGGGTTCTCCTAAGGAGCCCCAGCATTTT
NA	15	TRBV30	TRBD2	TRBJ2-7	CAWNGLAELSYEQYF	TGTGCCTGGAATGGCCTAGCGGAGCTCTCCTACGAGCAGTACTTC
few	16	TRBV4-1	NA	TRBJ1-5	CASSQTLSPGNQPQHF	TGCGCCAGCAGCCAAACCCTGTCTCCAGGCAATCAGCCCCAGCATTTT
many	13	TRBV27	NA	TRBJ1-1	CASSRYMNTEAFF	TGTGCCAGCAGTCGATATATGAACACTGAAGCTTTCTTT
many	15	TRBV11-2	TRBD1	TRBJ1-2	CASSLTRTGVEGYTF	TGTGCCAGCAGCTTAACTCGGACAGGGGTAGAAGGCTACACCTTC
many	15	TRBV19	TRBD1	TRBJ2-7	CASRLTGGLIYEQYF	TGTGCCAGTAGGCTTACAGGGGGCCTGATCTACGAGCAGTACTTC
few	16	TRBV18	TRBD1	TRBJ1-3	CASSGTGTSWGNTIYF	TGTGCCAGCTCCGGGACAGGGACGTCCTGGGGAAACACCATATATTTT
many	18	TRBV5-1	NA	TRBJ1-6	CASSLVGRRSSYNSPLHF	TGCGCCAGCAGCTTGGTGGGGCGGAGGAGCTCCTATAATTCACCCCTCCACTTT
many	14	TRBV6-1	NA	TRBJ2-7	CASSQLVGGYEQYF	TGTGCCAGCAGTCAACTAGTGGGAGGCTACGAGCAGTACTTC
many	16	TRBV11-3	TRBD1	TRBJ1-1	CASSLGDREVNTEAFF	TGTGCCAGCAGCTTAGGGGACAGGGAAGTGAACACTGAAGCTTTCTTT
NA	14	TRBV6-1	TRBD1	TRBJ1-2	CASSGGRGLNGYTF	TGTGCCAGCAGCGGGGGCAGGGGGCTGAATGGCTACACCTTC
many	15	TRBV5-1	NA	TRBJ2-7	CASSSSGLPTYEQYF	TGCGCCAGCAGCTCCTCAGGGCTTCCCACCTACGAGCAGTACTTC
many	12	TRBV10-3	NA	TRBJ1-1	CAISESIQAAFF	TGTGCCATCAGTGAGTCTATTCAGGCAGCTTTCTTT
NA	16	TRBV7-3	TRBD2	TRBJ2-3	CASSNIAGGVTDTQYF	TGTGCCAGCAGCAACATAGCGGGAGGAGTCACAGATACGCAGTATTTT
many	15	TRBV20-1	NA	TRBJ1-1	CSARDYQHMNTEAFF	TGCAGTGCTAGAGATTACCAGCACATGAACACTGAAGCTTTCTTT
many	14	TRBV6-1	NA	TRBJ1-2	CASRSPGTAFGYTF	TGTGCCAGCAGGTCACCCGGGACCGCCTTCGGCTACACCTTC
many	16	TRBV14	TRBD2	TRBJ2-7	CASSPPSGRRVNEQYF	TGTGCCAGCAGCCCACCTAGCGGGAGGAGGGTAAACGAGCAGTACTTC
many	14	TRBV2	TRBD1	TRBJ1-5	CASSEGGGQQPQHF	TGTGCCAGCAGTGAAGGAGGGGGCCAGCAGCCCCAGCATTTT
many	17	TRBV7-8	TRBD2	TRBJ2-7	CASSLKTSGSVTYEQYF	TGTGCCAGCAGCTTAAAAACTAGCGGGAGTGTTACCTACGAGCAGTACTTC
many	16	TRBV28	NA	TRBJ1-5	CASSSPRGVGNQPQHF	TGTGCCAGCAGTAGCCCCAGGGGTGTTGGCAATCAGCCCCAGCATTTT
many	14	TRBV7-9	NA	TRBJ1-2	CASSLGEGVGGYTF	TGTGCCAGCAGCCTTGGTGAAGGGGTAGGTGGCTACACCTTC
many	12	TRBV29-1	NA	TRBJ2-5	CSASYGQETQYF	TGCAGCGCAAGCTACGGGCAAGAGACCCAGTACTTC
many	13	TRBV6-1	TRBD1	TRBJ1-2	CASSKTGTYGYTF	TGTGCCAGCAGTAAGACAGGGACTTATGGCTACACCTTC
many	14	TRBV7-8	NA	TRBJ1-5	CASSPNMGNQPQHF	TGTGCCAGCAGCCCGAATATGGGCAATCAGCCCCAGCATTTT
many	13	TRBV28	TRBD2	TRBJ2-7	CAGRTSGSNEQYF	TGTGCCGGCAGGACTAGCGGGAGTAACGAGCAGTACTTC
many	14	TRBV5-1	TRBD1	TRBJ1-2	CASSPTTGIYGYTF	TGCGCCAGCAGCCCCACGACAGGGATCTATGGCTACACCTTC
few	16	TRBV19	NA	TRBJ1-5	CASSTYDSWIDQPQHF	TGTGCCAGTAGTACCTACGACAGCTGGATCGATCAGCCCCAGCATTTT
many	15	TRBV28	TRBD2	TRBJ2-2	CASSLFGTTRGELFF	TGTGCCAGCAGTTTATTTGGGACTACGAGGGGGGAGCTGTTTTTT
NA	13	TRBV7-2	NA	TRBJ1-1	CASSLRDLLEAFF	TGTGCCAGCAGCTTAAGGGACTTACTGGAAGCTTTCTTT
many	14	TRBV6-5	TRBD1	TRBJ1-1	CASGGQRVNAEAFF	TGTGCCAGCGGGGGACAGAGGGTTAACGCTGAAGCTTTCTTT
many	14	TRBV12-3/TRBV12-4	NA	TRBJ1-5	CASSFGPQNQPQHF	TGTGCCAGCAGTTTCGGGCCTCAAAATCAGCCCCAGCATTTT
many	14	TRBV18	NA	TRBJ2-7	CASSPRLRGGEQYF	TGTGCCAGCTCACCACGGCTTAGAGGAGGCGAGCAGTACTTC
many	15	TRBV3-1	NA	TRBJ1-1	CASSQEPVRFTEAFF	TGTGCCAGCAGCCAAGAGCCCGTCCGCTTCACTGAAGCTTTCTTT
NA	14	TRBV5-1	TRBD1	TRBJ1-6	CASSYQGGNSPLHF	TGCGCCAGCAGCTATCAGGGGGGAAATTCACCCCTCCACTTT
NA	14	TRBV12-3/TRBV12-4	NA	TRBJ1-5	CASRGAMAYQPQHF	TGTGCCAGCAGGGGGGCCATGGCATATCAGCCCCAGCATTTT
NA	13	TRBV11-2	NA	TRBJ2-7	CASSWGRGDEQYF	TGTGCCAGCAGTTGGGGGCGCGGGGACGAGCAGTACTTC
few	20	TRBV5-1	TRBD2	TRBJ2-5	CASSSGRGLAGGQHQETQYF	TGCGCCAGCAGCTCGGGGCGGGGGCTAGCGGGAGGCCAGCACCAAGAGACCCAGTACTTC
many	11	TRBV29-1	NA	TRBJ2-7	CSVEGAYEQYF	TGCAGCGTTGAGGGGGCCTACGAGCAGTACTTC
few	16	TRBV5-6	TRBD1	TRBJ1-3	CASSWGQGASGNTIYF	TGTGCCAGCAGTTGGGGACAGGGTGCGTCTGGAAACACCATATATTTT